These 23 T cell receptor beta chains were sequenced from one sample in a study of blood T cell repertoires in COVID-19 (TCRdb year 2020). Library method: the immunoSEQ multiplex PCR assay. Imported from immuneACCESS, the table was reduced by TCRdb to in-frame sequences with V and J called. These copies leave out some clones; in studies compared against another copy, an unresolved V gene accounts for under half, and the cause of the remainder is not known. For this sample the table gives roughly 260,000 clones, of which just over 90% were detected only once. The ten largest account for around 1.8% of the sample. The sample comprised PBMCs or T cells enriched from blood (not recorded which). The receptor set was obtained from a young woman who had recovered from COVID-19.

The chain combines TRBV5-1 with TRBJ2-3, with 12 bases that match TRBD2. The CDR3 length is 16 residues. CDR1 and CDR2 from the germline V gene are SGHRS and YFSETQ. Trimming removed 0 bases from V and 6 bases from J; junction bases left unmatched: 5. DNA for the CDR3: TGCGCCAGCAGCTTGGAACTAGCGGGGGGAGCGGATACGCAGTATTTT. Protein product: CASSLELAGGADTQYF.

The chain has TRBV28 and TRBJ2-7; 9 bases align to TRBD1. The V segment lost 6 bases and the J segment 4 bases; nucleotides outside the gene matches: 10. Germline V lookup: CDR1 MDHEN, CDR2 SYDVKM. There are 15 residues in the CDR3. The CDR3 DNA reads TGTGCCAGCAGGGGATACAGGGGGCGTGGGTACGAGCAGTACTTC. Protein sequence: CASRGYRGRGYEQYF. The whole variable domain, remainder taken from reference TRBV28 and TRBJ2-7, is DVKVTQSSRYLVKRTGEKVFLECVQDMDHENMFWYRQDPGLGLRLIYFSYDVKMKEKGDIPEGYSVSREKKERFSLILESASTNQTSMYLCASRGYRGRGYEQYFGPGTRLTVT.

V and J are TRBV28 and TRBJ1-5; no definite D call. The CDR3 has 15 amino acids. Between the trimmed V and J ends, which lost 6 bases and 2 bases, there was a span of 14 bases. CDR1 and CDR2 (germline): MDHEN, SYDVKM. The CDR3 loop is CASRRPEGGNQPQHF. The DNA of the CDR3 is TGTGCCAGCAGGCGACCGGAGGGTGGCAATCAGCCCCAGCATTTT.

The chain employs TRBV11-2 and TRBJ1-1; no reliable D call. V was shortened by 1 base and J by 8 bases, with 8 bases between the two germline ends. Germline loops: CDR1 SGHAT, CDR2 FQNNGV. This CDR3 contains 12 residues. The CDR3 DNA reads TGTGCCAGCAGCTTAGGAGGGCTGGAAGCTTTCTTT. This sequence encodes CASSLGGLEAFF.

This chain joins TRBV3-1 (or the pseudogene TRBV3-2) and TRBJ1-2, with TRBD1 matching 7 bases. V was clipped by 0 bases and J by 8 bases; unmatched bases: 6. This CDR3 has 14 residues. Germline CDR1 is LGHDT and CDR2 is YNNKEL (reference sequence). The CDR3 DNA sequence: TGTGCCAGCAGCCAAGAAGCGGGAGGGGGCGGCTACACCTTC. Protein: CASSQEAGGGGYTF.

To note about this clone: Other DNA sequences in this specimen translate into the identical CDR3. CDR3 coding DNA: TGTGCCATCAGTGACTCGGGGACCGGGGAGCTGTTTTTT. It codes for CAISDSGTGELFF. The chain uses TRBV10-3 and TRBJ2-2, with D tentatively TRBD2 (5 bases). V was shortened by 3 bases and J by 5 bases, with 7 bases between the two germline ends. The CDR3 totals 13 residues. Germline values: CDR1 ENHRY, CDR2 SYGVKD.

V gene TRBV7-9 combines with J gene TRBJ1-3; D possibly corresponds to TRBD1 (6 bases). Trimming stripped 4 bases from V and 0 bases from J, with 16 bases between. Germline CDR1 SEHNR, CDR2 FQNEAQ (reference sequence). CDR3 length equals 17 residues. The DNA for the CDR3 is TGTGCCAGCAGCTCCGGCGGGGGGCCCTACTCTGGAAACACCATATATTTT. This translates into CASSSGGGPYSGNTIYF.

This chain connects TRBV3-1 (or the pseudogene TRBV3-2) to TRBJ1-1; the D gene is possibly TRBD1 (5 bases). This CDR3 contains 13 residues. Germline CDR1 LGHDT, CDR2 YNNKEL (reference sequence). Deletions cut 4 bases from V and 4 bases from J, with 10 bases between. CDR3 residues: CASSPGGFTEAFF. DNA of the CDR3: TGTGCCAGCAGCCCTGGGGGGTTCACTGAAGCTTTCTTT.

The chain is built from TRBV7-8 and TRBJ1-1; 9 bases line up with TRBD1. V shed 1 base and J 9 bases; nucleotides not matched to a gene: 3. CDR1 and CDR2 from the germline V gene are SGHVS and FQNEAQ. The CDR3 covers 13 residues. The CDR3 DNA follows: TGTGCCAGCAGCTTAGAACAGGGGGCTAAAGCTTTCTTT. Protein product: CASSLEQGAKAFF.

This sequence joins TRBV3-1 (or the pseudogene TRBV3-2) and TRBJ1-2; D is uncertain. The germline V and J ends were trimmed by 3 bases and 0 bases, with 8 bases remaining between them. The germline V gene encodes CDR1 LGHDT and CDR2 YNNKEL (reference sequence). The CDR3 contains 14 residues. Here the CDR3 DNA reads TGTGCCAGCAGCCAGCGGAGCCCTAACTATGGCTACACCTTC. It codes for CASSQRSPNYGYTF.

The chain has TRBV4-2 and TRBJ2-7; maybe TRBD1 (6 bases). V was trimmed by 3 bases and J by 2 bases, leaving 17 bases between them. CDR1 is LGHNA and CDR2 is YNFKEQ in the germline V gene. The CDR3 runs 16 residues. The CDR3 sequence: CASSQGADGTPYEQYF. The CDR3 DNA follows: TGTGCCAGCAGCCAGGGGGCGGACGGGACCCCCTACGAGCAGTACTTC.

The chain couples TRBV28 to TRBJ2-1; D possibly corresponds to TRBD2 (5 bases). The CDR3 contains 12 residues. V lost 7 bases to trimming and J lost 4 bases, with 8 bases between them. Germline values: CDR1 MDHEN, CDR2 SYDVKM. CDR3 bases: TGTGCCAGCAAACGGACTTACAATGAGCAGTTCTTC. Its protein product is CASKRTYNEQFF.

The chain links TRBV5-1 to TRBJ2-5; D is unclear. The germline V gene has CDR1 SGHRS and CDR2 YFSETQ. This CDR3 has 14 amino acids. V was pared by 0 bases and J by 0 bases, with 6 bases between. In nucleotides, the CDR3 is TGCGCCAGCAGCTTGGCCCAGTACCAAGAGACCCAGTACTTC. Protein: CASSLAQYQETQYF.

A word on this clone: At one boundary the junction diverges from the germline segment, which might be a read error. The chain couples TRBV9 to TRBJ2-3; a weak D match, TRBD2 (5 bases). Germline V CDR1 and CDR2: SGDLS, YYNGEE. CDR3 length equals 11 residues. In DNA, the CDR3 is TGTGCCACAGGAGGCACGGATACGCAGTATTTT. Translating it yields CATGGTDTQYF.

The gene calls are TRBV9 and TRBJ2-5; D perhaps matches TRBD1 (6 bases). There are 16 residues in the CDR3. The germline gives CDR1 SGDLS, CDR2 YYNGEE. Trimming pared 0 bases from V and 4 bases from J, leaving 16 bases between. The CDR3 here is CASSVGRVGAGETQYF. The CDR3 nucleotides are TGTGCCAGCAGCGTAGGTAGGGTGGGGGCAGGAGAGACCCAGTACTTC.

CDR3: CASSPGWEGFNQPQHF. DNA of the CDR3: TGTGCCAGCAGCCCCGGGTGGGAGGGCTTCAATCAGCCCCAGCATTTT. This chain uses TRBV9 with TRBJ1-5, with unresolved D. There are 16 residues in the CDR3. CDR1 is SGDLS and CDR2 is YYNGEE in the germline V gene. V was cut by 4 bases and J by 3 bases, with 17 bases left in between.

The CDR3 sequence: CASSYRDRGNSPLHF. Here the CDR3 DNA reads TGTGCCAGCAGTTACAGGGACAGGGGTAATTCACCCCTCCACTTT. The gene calls are TRBV6-2 or TRBV6-3 and TRBJ1-6, with TRBD1 identical over 10 bases. Per the germline V gene, CDR1 is MNHEY and CDR2 is SVGEGT. V trimming: 2 bases; J trimming: 6 bases; junction bases outside the gene matches: 1. The CDR3 length is 15 residues.

The CDR3 region is CASSLEGGGGYTF. CDR3 DNA: TGTGCCAGCAGCCTGGAAGGGGGTGGTGGCTACACCTTC. The V gene is TRBV7-9, the J gene TRBJ1-2; weak D call: TRBD1 (6 bases). V dropped 5 bases and J dropped 7 bases, with 14 bases sitting between them. Germline lookup yields CDR1 SEHNR and CDR2 FQNEAQ (reference sequence). This CDR3 is built from 13 residues.

The gene calls are TRBV20-1 and TRBJ2-1; D is possibly TRBD2 (5 bases). This CDR3 has 11 residues. The ends were cut back, 6 bases at V and 8 bases at J, with 11 bases in the middle. Germline V gene data show CDR1 as DFQATT and CDR2 as SNEGSKA (reference sequence). CDR3 DNA: TGCAGTGCCCCCGGGGTATATGAGCAGTTCTTC. Residues: CSAPGVYEQFF.

The V gene is TRBV4-2, the J gene TRBJ2-3; D possibly corresponds to TRBD2 (5 bases). The CDR3 covers 21 residues. Trimming stripped 4 bases from V and 1 base from J, with 30 bases between. The V gene's germline CDR1 is LGHNA and CDR2 YNFKEQ. The CDR3 loop is CASSLMFDRRRLAGGTDTQYF. CDR3 coding DNA: TGTGCCAGCAGCCTCATGTTCGACCGTCGGCGGCTAGCCGGGGGCACAGATACGCAGTATTTT.

The chain combines TRBV6-6 with TRBJ1-4, with TRBD1 as a possible D gene (5 bases). The V gene's germline CDR1 is MNHNY and CDR2 SVGAGI (reference sequence). V lost 4 bases to trimming and J lost 8 bases, with 20 bases between them. The CDR3 covers 16 residues. The CDR3: CASSSGHTLSGEKLFF. The CDR3 DNA reads TGTGCCAGCAGTTCCGGACATACCCTAAGTGGAGAAAAACTGTTTTTT.

The rearrangement joins TRBV10-3 to TRBJ2-1, with TRBD1 matching 10 bases. Per germline, CDR1 ENHRY and CDR2 SYGVKD. The CDR3 runs 15 residues. V lost 5 bases and J lost 5; bases outside the gene matches: 6. The CDR3 region has the DNA TGTGCCATCAGTACCGGGACAGGGGTCCACAATGAGCAGTTCTTC. Translating gives CAISTGTGVHNEQFF.

V is TRBV27 and J is TRBJ1-2, with TRBD1 matching over 7 bases. Germline V gives CDR1 MNHEY, CDR2 SMNVEV (reference sequence). Losses at the gene ends were 6 bases for V and 8 bases for J; bases not matched to a gene: 18. CDR3 size: 16 residues. CDR3 in amino acids: CASSKQDRPPVGGYTF. The CDR3 bases are TGTGCCAGCAGCAAGCAGGACAGGCCGCCCGTCGGGGGCTACACCTTC.